This T cell receptor (beta chain) came from a study of blood T cell repertoires in COVID-19 (dated by TCRdb to between 2020 and 2021). Turning to the overall study: Samples from collaborators originated in the United States, Italy and Spain and spanned both the acute and convalescent phases of COVID-19. The samples were drawn from two sources: the first 160 participants of the ongoing ImmuneRACE study, and 1,000 to 1,500 subjects contributed by 6 global collaborators. The repertoires were made available in a free public database intended to serve as a resource for research on the immune response to SARS-CoV-2. Where HLA class I and class II types were available, the types were taken from metadata supplied by the sample provider, not from assay-based typing. The dataset comprised deeply sampled blood TCRbeta repertoires from subjects exposed to, actively infected with, or recovered from COVID-19. The material from the prospective study consisted of cDNA or gDNA derived from T cells, B-cell-depleted T cells, or PBMCs. Sample metadata almost always included a de-identified subject ID, COVID-19 status, age in years and sex.

TCRbeta CDR3 regions were amplified from genomic DNA using the immunoSEQ Assay, a bias-controlled multiplex PCR. Per the source publication's procedure: Nucleated cell counts per sample were estimated from amplification of reference gene primers within the assay. To quantify the absolute abundance of each unique TCRbeta CDR3 rearrangement, sequence reads were collapsed and filtered. Productive Simpson clonality was computed per sample as the square root of Simpson's diversity index over productive rearrangements. TCRdb carries this immuneACCESS record with in-frame sequences only. Its versions omit some clonotypes, under half of them owing to an unresolved V gene in the studies checked, with the rest unexplained. V, J and clone size reflect that table, while D and trimming were determined from the DNA. This sample has 150,000 to 200,000 clones in its table, and almost 85% of those were observed once. The ten largest account for approximately 7.7% of the sample.

Another Seattle source contributed samples from volunteer blood donors who had recovered from COVID-19. Each collaborating institution followed its own protocols to collect whole blood in K2EDTA tubes. Collaborator samples were shipped for TCRbeta analysis as frozen whole blood, isolated PBMCs, or DNA extracted from either sample type. Results the study describes overall, beyond this receptor: How much clinical and demographic metadata was included differed by source and by participant, and the metadata was provided uncurated.

From its cysteine to its phenylalanine, the CDR3 spans 14 amino acids. The entry retains the CDR3 DNA only, 42 bases that are in frame from base 1. V gives up 5 bases and J gives up 6 bases, and the segment between their germline ends measures 13 bases. Reading the germline V gene gives CDR1 SGHTA and CDR2 FQGTGA. For this clone: Its antigen specificity is not known. Base-call qualities are not available, and no considerably larger clone is one nucleotide away.

Recombination connected TRBV7-3 to TRBJ2-2; the D gene identity is not certain. Sequencing was performed on peripheral blood. The clonotype originates from a man aged 35-49 years who had recovered from COVID-19. The nucleotides are TGTGCCAGCAGCCTAGGAGCGAATGCCGGGGAGCTGTTTTTT. It is translated as CASSLGANAGELFF.